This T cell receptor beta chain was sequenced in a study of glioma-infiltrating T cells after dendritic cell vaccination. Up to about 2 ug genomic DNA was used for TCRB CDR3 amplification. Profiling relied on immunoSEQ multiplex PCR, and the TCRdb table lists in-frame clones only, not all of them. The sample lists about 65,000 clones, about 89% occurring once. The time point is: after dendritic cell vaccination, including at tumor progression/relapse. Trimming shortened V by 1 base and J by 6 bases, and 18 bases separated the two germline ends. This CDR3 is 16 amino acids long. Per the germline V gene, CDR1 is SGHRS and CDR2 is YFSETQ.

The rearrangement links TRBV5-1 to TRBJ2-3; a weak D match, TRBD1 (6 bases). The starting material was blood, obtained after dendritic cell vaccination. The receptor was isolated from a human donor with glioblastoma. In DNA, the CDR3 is TGCGCCAGCAGCTTGTCCAGGGGCCCTGCGGGCGATACGCAGTATTTT. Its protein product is CASSLSRGPAGDTQYF.